This T cell receptor beta chain was retrieved from a study of blood T cell repertoires in COVID-19. On the study more broadly: The United States, Italy and Spain provided the acute and convalescent COVID-19 samples. T cells, B-cell-depleted T cells, or PBMCs supplied cDNA or gDNA.

Original handling: The assay estimated nucleated cells by amplifying reference gene primers. Sequencing used immunoSEQ multiplex PCR; TCRdb keeps in-frame clones, though not all of them. That table is the source of V, J and clone size, and D and trimming were worked out from the DNA. This table has some 100,000 clones, 85% to 90% appearing once. This CDR3 is 14 amino acids long. The V segment lost 5 bases and the J segment 4 bases; nucleotides outside the gene matches: 6. The germline CDR1 and CDR2 sequences are KGHDR and SFDVKD. In this sample, this clone turned up once. The sequence derives from a woman aged 70-85 years with acute or convalescent COVID-19. This chain links TRBV24-1 with TRBJ1-1; 7 bases align to TRBD1. Input material: peripheral blood. The CDR3 sequence is CATSATGPGTEAFF. CDR3 bases: TGTGCCACCAGTGCGACAGGGCCAGGCACTGAAGCTTTCTTT.